Listed here are 7 T cell receptor beta chains from one sample, sequenced in a study of cytomegalovirus exposure and HLA in healthy donors. Only in-frame clones appear in the TCRdb table, and some are missing; sequencing was by immunoSEQ multiplex PCR. The sample holds approximately 110,000 clones; about 93% are singletons and the top ten take 1% to 1.5%. The source material was PBMCs. The receptors originated from a woman between 18 and 30 years old in good health and CMV-seronegative.

The rearrangement joins TRBV27 to TRBJ1-2; TRBD1 agrees at 10 bases. This CDR3 region has 13 residues. Germline CDR1 MNHEY, CDR2 SMNVEV (reference sequence). V was pared by 6 bases and J by 8 bases, with 6 bases of the junction left unmatched. The CDR3 bases are TGTGCCAGCAGATGGACAGGGGGAGAGGGCTACACCTTC. The encoded protein is CASRWTGGEGYTF.

This rearrangement joins TRBV6-5 to TRBJ1-2, with TRBD1 matching over 8 bases. Germline V lookup: CDR1 MNHEY, CDR2 SVGAGI. The CDR3 covers 14 residues. Trimming took 6 bases from V and 2 from J; bases not matched to a gene: 5. The CDR3 loop reads CASSWTGYNYGYTF. The CDR3 bases are TGTGCCAGCAGCTGGACAGGGTACAACTATGGCTACACCTTC.

V usage is TRBV4-1 and J usage is TRBJ2-5; TRBD1 matches at 8 bases. CDR1 is MGHRA, CDR2 YSYEKL, per germline. The CDR3 covers 15 residues. V gave up 2 bases and J gave up 3 bases; unmatched junction bases: 5. The CDR3 spells CASSQTLGQEETQYF. CDR3 in DNA: TGCGCCAGCAGCCAAACGTTGGGACAGGAAGAGACCCAGTACTTC.

The chain recombines TRBV4-1 with TRBJ2-7; 12 bases are a match to TRBD2. With V trimmed by 4 bases and J by 3 bases, 19 bases remained unmatched. This CDR3 has 20 amino acids. CDR1 is MGHRA and CDR2 is YSYEKL in the germline V gene. The CDR3 loop is CASSRGPPWLAGGPIYEQYF. The CDR3 nucleotides read TGCGCCAGCAGCCGCGGACCCCCTTGGCTAGCGGGAGGGCCGATCTACGAGCAGTACTTC.

V usage is TRBV4-1 and J usage is TRBJ2-1; no firm D call. CDR1 MGHRA and CDR2 YSYEKL come from the germline V gene. Trimming left V 0 bases short and J 8 bases short, with 11 bases between. This CDR3 is 14 amino acids long. In DNA, the CDR3 is TGCGCCAGCAGCCAAGAGAGCCTTTACCATGAGCAGTTCTTC. It is translated as CASSQESLYHEQFF.

J is TRBJ1-5 and V is TRBV6-6; possible D gene TRBD1, 5 bases. Germline CDR1 is MNHNY and CDR2 is SVGAGI (reference sequence). V was cut by 7 bases and J by 2 bases, with 12 bases left in between. This CDR3 comprises 14 residues. CDR3 residues: CASTKGSGNQPQHF. CDR3 coding DNA: TGTGCCAGCACCAAGGGGTCGGGCAATCAGCCCCAGCATTTT.

This chain uses TRBV19 with TRBJ2-7, with 7 bases identical to TRBD2. The CDR3 is made up of 14 amino acids. Germline CDR1 is LNHDA and CDR2 is SQIVND (reference sequence). The V segment lost 3 bases and the J segment 7 bases; nucleotides outside the gene matches: 9. CDR3 residues: CASSIGREGFEQYF. For the CDR3, the DNA is TGTGCCAGTAGTATCGGCAGGGAGGGTTTTGAGCAGTACTTC.